These 2 T cell receptor beta chains came from one sample sequenced in a study of T cells in localized non-small cell lung cancer. Data came from immunoSEQ multiplex PCR; TCRdb stores just in-frame clones and leaves some out. The sample has roughly 53,000 clones, around four fifths seen once. The sample was peripheral blood mononuclear cells, taken before any cancer treatment. These receptors originate from a man between 40 and 69 years old with stage III lung adenocarcinoma.

The rearrangement uses TRBV2 and TRBJ2-5; D may be TRBD1 (6 bases). From germline, CDR1 is SNHLY and CDR2 FYNNEI. V was shortened by 5 bases and J by 5 bases, with 12 bases between the two germline ends. The CDR3 covers 13 residues. The CDR3: CASSLRQAETQYF. As DNA, the CDR3 is TGTGCCAGCAGTCTACGACAGGCCGAGACCCAGTACTTC.

This clone was counted only a few times. The chain carries TRBV4-2 and TRBJ1-5; a possible D gene is TRBD1 (5 bases). Trimming took 4 bases from V and 0 from J, leaving 10 bases between them. Germline V gene data show CDR1 as LGHNA and CDR2 as YNFKEQ. There are 15 residues in the CDR3. The CDR3 DNA follows: TGTGCCAGCAGCCCGCAGGGAATTAGCAATCAGCCCCAGCATTTT. It yields the protein CASSPQGISNQPQHF.